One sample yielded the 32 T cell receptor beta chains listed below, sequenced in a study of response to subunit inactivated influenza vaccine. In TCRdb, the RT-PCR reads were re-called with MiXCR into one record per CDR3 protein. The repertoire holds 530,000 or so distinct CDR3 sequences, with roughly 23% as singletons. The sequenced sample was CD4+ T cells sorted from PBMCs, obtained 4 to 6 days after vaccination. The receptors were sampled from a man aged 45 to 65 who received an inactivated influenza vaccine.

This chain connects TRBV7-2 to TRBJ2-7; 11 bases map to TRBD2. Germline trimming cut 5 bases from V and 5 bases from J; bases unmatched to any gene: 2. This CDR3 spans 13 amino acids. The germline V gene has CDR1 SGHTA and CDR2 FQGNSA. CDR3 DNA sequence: TGTGCCAGCAGCCGACTAGCGGGAAACGAGCAGTACTTC. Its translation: CASSRLAGNEQYF. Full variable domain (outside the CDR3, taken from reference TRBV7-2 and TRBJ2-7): GAGVSQSPSNKVTEKGKDVELRCDPISGHTALYWYRQSLGQGLEFLIYFQGNSAPDKSGLPSDRFSAERTGGSVSTLTIQRTQQEDSAVYLCASSRLAGNEQYFGPGTRLTVT.

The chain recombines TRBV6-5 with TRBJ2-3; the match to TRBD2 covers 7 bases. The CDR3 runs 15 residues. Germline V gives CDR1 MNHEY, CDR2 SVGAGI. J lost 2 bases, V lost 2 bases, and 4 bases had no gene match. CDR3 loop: CASSYMGLNTDTQYF. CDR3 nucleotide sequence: TGTGCCAGCAGTTACATGGGACTAAACACAGATACGCAGTATTTT.

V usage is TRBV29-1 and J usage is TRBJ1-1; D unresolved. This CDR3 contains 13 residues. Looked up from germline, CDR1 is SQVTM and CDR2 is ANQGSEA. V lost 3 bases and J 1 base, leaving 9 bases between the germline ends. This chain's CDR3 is CSVEEEWNTEAFF. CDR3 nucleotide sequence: TGCAGCGTTGAGGAAGAATGGAACACTGAAGCTTTCTTT.

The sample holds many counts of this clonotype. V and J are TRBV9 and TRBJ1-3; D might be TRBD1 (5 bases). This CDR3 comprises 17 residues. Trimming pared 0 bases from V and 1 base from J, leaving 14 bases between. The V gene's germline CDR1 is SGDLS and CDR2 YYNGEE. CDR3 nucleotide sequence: TGTGCCAGCAGCGTAGATCCGGACACTCTTTCTGGAAACACCATATATTTT. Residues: CASSVDPDTLSGNTIYF.

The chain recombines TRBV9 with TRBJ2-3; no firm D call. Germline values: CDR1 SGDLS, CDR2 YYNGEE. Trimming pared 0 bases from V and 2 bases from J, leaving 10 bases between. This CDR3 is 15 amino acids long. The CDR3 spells CASSVAWRLTDTQYF. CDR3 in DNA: TGTGCCAGCAGCGTAGCTTGGCGACTCACAGATACGCAGTATTTT.

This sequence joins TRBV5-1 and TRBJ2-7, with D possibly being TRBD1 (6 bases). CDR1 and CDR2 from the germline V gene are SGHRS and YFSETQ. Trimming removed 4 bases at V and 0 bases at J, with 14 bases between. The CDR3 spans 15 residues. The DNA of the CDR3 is TGCGCCAGCAGCCACGGACAGCCAAACTCCTACGAGCAGTACTTC. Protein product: CASSHGQPNSYEQYF.

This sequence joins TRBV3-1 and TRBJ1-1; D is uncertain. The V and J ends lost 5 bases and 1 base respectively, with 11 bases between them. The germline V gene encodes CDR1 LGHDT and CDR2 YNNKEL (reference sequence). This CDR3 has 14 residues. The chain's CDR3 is CASSTRSENTEAFF. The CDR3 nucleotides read TGTGCCAGCAGCACCCGATCGGAGAACACTGAAGCTTTCTTT.

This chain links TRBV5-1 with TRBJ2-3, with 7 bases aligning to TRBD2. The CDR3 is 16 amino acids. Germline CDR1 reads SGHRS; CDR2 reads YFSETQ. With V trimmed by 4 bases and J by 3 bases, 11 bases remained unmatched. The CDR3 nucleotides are TGCGCCAGCAGCATTGGACTAGACAGTCGGACAGATACGCAGTATTTT. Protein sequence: CASSIGLDSRTDTQYF.

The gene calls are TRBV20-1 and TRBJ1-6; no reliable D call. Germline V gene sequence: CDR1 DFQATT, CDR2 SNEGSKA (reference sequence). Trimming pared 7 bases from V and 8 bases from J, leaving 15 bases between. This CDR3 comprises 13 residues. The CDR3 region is CSVLDGPHSPLHF. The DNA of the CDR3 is TGCAGTGTTTTAGACGGACCCCATTCACCCCTCCACTTT.

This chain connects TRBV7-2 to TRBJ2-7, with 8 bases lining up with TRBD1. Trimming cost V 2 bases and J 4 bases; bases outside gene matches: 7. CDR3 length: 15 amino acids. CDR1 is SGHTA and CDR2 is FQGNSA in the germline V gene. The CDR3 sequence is CASSLTAGGLYEQYF. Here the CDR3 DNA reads TGTGCCAGCAGCTTAACCGCAGGGGGCTTGTACGAGCAGTACTTC.

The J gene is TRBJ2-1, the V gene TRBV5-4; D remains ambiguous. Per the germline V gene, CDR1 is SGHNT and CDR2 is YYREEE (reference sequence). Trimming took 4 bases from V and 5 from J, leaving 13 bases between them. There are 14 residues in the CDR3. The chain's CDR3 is CASSLPRRDNEQFF. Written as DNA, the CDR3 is TGTGCCAGCAGCCTTCCCCGTAGGGACAATGAGCAGTTCTTC.

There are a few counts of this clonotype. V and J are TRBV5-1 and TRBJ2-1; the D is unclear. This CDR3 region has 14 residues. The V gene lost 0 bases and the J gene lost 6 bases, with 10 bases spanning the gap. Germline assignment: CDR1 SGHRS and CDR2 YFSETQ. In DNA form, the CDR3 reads TGCGCCAGCAGCTTGGGGCCCGCGTCCAATGAGCAGTTCTTC. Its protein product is CASSLGPASNEQFF. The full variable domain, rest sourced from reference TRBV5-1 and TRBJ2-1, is KAGVTQTPRYLIKTRGQQVTLSCSPISGHRSVSWYQQTPGQGLQFLFEYFSETQRNKGNFPGRFSGRQFSNSRSEMNVSTLELGDSALYLCASSLGPASNEQFFGPGTRLTVL.

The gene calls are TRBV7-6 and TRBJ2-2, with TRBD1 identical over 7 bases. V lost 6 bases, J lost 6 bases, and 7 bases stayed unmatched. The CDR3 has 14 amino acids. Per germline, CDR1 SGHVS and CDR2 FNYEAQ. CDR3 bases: TGTGCCAGCAGTCTTAAGGGGGCTGCCGGGGAGCTGTTTTTT. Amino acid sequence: CASSLKGAAGELFF.

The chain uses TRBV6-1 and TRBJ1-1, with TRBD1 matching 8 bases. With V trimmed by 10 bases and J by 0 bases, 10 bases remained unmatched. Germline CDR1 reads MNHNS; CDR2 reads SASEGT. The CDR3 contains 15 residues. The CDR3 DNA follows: TGTGCCACTCAGGAGACAGGGGCCCTGAACACTGAAGCTTTCTTT. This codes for CATQETGALNTEAFF.

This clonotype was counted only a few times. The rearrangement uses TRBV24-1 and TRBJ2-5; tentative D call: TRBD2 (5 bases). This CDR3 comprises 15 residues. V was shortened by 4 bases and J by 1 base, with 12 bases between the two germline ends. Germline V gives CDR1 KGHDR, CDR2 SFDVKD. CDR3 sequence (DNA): TGTGCCACCAGTGACCCCCGCGGAGGCCAAGAGACCCAGTACTTC. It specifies CATSDPRGGQETQYF.

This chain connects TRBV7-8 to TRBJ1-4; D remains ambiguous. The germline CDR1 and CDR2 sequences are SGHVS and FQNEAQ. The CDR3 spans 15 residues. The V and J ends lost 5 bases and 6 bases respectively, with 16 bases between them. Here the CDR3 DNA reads TGTGCCAGCAGCCCCCGGGGAGCGACTCATGAAAAACTGTTTTTT. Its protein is CASSPRGATHEKLFF.

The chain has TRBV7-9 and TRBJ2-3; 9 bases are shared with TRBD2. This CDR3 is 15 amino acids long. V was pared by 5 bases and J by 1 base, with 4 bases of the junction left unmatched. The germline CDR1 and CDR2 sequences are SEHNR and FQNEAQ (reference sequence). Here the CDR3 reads CASSRTSEGTDTQYF. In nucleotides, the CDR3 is TGTGCCAGCAGCCGGACTAGCGAGGGCACAGATACGCAGTATTTT.

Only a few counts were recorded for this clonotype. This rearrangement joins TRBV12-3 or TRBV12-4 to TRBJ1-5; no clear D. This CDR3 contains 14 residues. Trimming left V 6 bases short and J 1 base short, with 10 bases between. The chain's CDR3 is CASSPYGSNQPQHF. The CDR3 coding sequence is TGTGCCAGCAGCCCTTACGGGAGCAATCAGCCCCAGCATTTT.

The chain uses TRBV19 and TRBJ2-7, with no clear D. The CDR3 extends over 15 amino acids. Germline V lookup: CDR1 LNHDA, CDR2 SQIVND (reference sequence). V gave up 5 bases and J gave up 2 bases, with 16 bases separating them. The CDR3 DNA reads TGTGCCAGTAGTTCCAGGCCGTTGGAAGCCTACGAGCAGTACTTC. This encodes CASSSRPLEAYEQYF. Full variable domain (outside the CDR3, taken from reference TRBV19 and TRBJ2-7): DGGITQSPKYLFRKEGQNVTLSCEQNLNHDAMYWYRQDPGQGLRLIYYSQIVNDFQKGDIAEGYSVSREKKESFPLTVTSAQKNPTAFYLCASSSRPLEAYEQYFGPGTRLTVT.

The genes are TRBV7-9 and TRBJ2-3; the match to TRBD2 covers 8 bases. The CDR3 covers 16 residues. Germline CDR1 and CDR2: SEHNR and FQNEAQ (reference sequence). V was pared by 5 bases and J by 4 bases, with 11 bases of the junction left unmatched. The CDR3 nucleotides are TGTGCCAGCAGCGTCACTCACCCCGGGGGGGCAGATACGCAGTATTTT. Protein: CASSVTHPGGADTQYF.

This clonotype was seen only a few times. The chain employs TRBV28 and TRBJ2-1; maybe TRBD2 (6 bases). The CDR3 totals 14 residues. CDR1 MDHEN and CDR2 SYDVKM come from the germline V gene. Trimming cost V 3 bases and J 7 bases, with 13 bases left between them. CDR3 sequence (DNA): TGTGCCAGCAGTTTGGGGGGAATGGGAAATGAGCAGTTCTTC. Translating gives CASSLGGMGNEQFF. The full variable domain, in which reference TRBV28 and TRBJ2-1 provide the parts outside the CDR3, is DVKVTQSSRYLVKRTGEKVFLECVQDMDHENMFWYRQDPGLGLRLIYFSYDVKMKEKGDIPEGYSVSREKKERFSLILESASTNQTSMYLCASSLGGMGNEQFFGPGTRLTVL.

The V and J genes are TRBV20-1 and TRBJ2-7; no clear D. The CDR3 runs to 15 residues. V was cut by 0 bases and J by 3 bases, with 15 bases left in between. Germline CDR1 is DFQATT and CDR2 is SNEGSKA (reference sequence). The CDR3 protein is CSARDSASAFYEQYF. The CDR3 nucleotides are TGCAGTGCTAGAGATTCAGCGTCAGCGTTCTACGAGCAGTACTTC.

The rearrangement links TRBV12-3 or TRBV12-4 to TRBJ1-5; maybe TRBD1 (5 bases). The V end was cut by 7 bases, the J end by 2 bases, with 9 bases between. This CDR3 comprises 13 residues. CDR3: CASTGSGNQPQHF. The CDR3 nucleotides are TGTGCCAGCACAGGGTCTGGCAATCAGCCCCAGCATTTT.

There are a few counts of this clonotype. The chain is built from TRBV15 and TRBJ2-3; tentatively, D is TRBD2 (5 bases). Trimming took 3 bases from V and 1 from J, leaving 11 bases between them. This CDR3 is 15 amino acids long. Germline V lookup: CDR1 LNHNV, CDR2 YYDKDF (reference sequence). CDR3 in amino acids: CATSRGGSGTDTQYF. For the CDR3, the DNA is TGTGCCACCAGCAGGGGCGGGTCTGGCACAGATACGCAGTATTTT.

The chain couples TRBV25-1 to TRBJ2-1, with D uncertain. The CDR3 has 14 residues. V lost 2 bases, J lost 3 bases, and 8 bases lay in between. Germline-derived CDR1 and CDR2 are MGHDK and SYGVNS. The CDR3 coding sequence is TGTGCCAGCAGTGAAACGAGCCTCTACAATGAGCAGTTCTTC. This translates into CASSETSLYNEQFF.

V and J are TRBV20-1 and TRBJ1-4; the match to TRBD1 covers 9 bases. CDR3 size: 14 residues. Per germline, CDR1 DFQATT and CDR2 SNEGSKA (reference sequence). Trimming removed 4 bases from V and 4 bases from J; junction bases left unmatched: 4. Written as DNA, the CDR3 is TGCAGTGCTATAGGGACAGGGATTAATGAAAAACTGTTTTTT. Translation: CSAIGTGINEKLFF.

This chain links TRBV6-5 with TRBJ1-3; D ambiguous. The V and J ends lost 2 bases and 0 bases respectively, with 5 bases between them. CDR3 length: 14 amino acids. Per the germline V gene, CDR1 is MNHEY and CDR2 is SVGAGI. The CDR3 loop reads CASSYETSGNTIYF. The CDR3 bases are TGTGCCAGCAGTTACGAGACCTCTGGAAACACCATATATTTT.

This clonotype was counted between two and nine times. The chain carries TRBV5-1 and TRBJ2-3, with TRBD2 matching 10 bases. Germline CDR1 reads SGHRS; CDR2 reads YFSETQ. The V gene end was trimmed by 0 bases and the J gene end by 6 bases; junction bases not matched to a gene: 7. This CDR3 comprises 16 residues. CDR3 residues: CASSLAVAGGQDTQYF. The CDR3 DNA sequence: TGCGCCAGCAGCTTGGCCGTAGCGGGAGGACAGGATACGCAGTATTTT.

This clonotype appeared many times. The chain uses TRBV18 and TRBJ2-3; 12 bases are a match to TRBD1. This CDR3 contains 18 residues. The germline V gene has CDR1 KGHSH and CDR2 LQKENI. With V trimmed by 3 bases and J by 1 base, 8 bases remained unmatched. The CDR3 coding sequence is TGTGCCAGCTCACCCACACCGGGACAGGGGGCCGGCACAGATACGCAGTATTTT. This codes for CASSPTPGQGAGTDTQYF.

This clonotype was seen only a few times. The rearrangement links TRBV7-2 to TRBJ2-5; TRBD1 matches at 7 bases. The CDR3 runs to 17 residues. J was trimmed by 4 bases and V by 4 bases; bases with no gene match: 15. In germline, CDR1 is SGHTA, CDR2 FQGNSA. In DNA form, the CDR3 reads TGTGCCAGCAGCTCTTACAGGGGTCGGTCGTACCGAGAGACCCAGTACTTC. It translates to CASSSYRGRSYRETQYF.

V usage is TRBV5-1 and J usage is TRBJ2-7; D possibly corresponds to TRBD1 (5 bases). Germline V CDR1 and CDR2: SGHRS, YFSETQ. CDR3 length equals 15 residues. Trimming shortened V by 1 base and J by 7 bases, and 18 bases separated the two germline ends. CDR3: CASSLSAQGPREQYF. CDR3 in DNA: TGCGCCAGCAGCTTGTCCGCGCAGGGCCCACGGGAGCAGTACTTC.

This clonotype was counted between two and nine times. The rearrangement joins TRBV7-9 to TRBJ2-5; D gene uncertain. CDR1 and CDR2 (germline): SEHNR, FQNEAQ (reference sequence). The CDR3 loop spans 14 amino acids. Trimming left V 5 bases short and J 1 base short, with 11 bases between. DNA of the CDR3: TGTGCCAGCAGCCCCTCTCAAGTCCAAGAGACCCAGTACTTC. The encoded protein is CASSPSQVQETQYF.